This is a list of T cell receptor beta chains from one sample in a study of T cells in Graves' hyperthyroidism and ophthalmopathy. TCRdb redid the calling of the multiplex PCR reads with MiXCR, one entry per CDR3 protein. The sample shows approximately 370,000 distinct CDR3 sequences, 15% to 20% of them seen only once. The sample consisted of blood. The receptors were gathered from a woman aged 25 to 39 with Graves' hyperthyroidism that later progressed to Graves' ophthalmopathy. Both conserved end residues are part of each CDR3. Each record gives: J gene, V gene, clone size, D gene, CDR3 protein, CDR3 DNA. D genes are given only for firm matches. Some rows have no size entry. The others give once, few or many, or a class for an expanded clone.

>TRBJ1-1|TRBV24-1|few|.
CATSDLSQALDPSDHTEAFF
TGTGCCACCAGTGATTTATCCCAGGCGTTGGACCCCAGTGATCACACTGAAGCTTTCTTT
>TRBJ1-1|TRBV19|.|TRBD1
CASRDWTGGEPEAFF
TGTGCCAGTAGAGACTGGACAGGGGGCGAACCTGAAGCTTTCTTT
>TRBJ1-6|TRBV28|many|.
CASSLNRDSPLHF
TGTGCCAGCAGTTTAAACAGGGATTCACCCCTCCACTTT
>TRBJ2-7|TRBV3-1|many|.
CASSQDRGRTYEQYF
TGTGCCAGCAGCCAAGACAGGGGTAGGACCTACGAGCAGTACTTC
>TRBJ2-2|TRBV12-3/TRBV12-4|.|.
CASKDWGLGELFF
TGTGCCAGCAAGGATTGGGGTTTGGGGGAGCTGTTTTTT
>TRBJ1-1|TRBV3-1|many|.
CASSQGFEAFF
TGTGCCAGCAGCCAAGGCTTTGAAGCTTTCTTT
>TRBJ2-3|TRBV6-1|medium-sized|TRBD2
CASRVTSGSGTDTQYF
TGTGCCAGCAGAGTGACTAGCGGGAGTGGAACAGATACGCAGTATTTT
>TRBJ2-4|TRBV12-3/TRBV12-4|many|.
CASSFLAAKNIQYF
.
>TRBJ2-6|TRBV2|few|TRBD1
CASSGTGGAVLTF
TGTGCCAGCAGTGGGACAGGGGGTGCCGTCCTGACTTTC
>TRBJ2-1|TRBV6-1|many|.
CASRTGALDNEQFF
TGTGCCAGCAGGACCGGGGCGTTGGACAATGAGCAGTTCTTC